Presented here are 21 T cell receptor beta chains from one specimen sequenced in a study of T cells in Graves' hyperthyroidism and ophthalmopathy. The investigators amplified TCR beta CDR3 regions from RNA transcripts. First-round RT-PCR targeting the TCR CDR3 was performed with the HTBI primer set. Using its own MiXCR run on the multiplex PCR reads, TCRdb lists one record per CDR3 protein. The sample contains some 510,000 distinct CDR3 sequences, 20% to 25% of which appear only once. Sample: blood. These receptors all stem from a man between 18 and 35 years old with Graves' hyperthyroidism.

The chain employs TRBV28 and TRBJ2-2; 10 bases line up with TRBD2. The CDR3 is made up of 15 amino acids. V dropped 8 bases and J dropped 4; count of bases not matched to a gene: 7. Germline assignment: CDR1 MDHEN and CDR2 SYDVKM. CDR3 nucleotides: TGTGCCAGCTCTAGCGGGGGTTGGGCCACCGGGGAGCTGTTTTTT. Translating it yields CASSSGGWATGELFF.

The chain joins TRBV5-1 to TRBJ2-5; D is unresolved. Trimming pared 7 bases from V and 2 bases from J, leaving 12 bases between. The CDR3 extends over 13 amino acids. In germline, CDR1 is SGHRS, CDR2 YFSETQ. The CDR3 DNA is TGCGCCAGCGGCTGGGGTACACAAGAGACCCAGTACTTC. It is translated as CASGWGTQETQYF.

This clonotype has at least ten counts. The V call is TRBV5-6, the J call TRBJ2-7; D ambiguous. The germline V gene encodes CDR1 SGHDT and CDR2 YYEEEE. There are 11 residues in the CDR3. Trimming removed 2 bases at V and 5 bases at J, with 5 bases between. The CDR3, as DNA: TGTGCCAGCAGCTTCAGCCACGAGCAGTACTTC. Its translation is CASSFSHEQYF.

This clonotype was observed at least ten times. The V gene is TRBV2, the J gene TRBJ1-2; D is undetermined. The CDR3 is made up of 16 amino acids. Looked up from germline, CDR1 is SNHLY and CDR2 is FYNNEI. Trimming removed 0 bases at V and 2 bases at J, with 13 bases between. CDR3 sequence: CASSEALIGGNYGYTF. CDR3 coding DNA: TGTGCCAGCAGTGAAGCCCTCATCGGAGGGAACTATGGCTACACCTTC.

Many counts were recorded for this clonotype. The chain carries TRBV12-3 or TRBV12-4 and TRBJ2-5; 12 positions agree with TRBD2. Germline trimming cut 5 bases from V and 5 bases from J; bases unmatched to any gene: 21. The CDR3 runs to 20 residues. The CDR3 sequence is CASSLRLAGALGGNTETQYF. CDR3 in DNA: TGTGCCAGCAGTCTACGACTAGCGGGGGCTCTCGGGGGGAACACGGAGACCCAGTACTTC.

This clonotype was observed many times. The CDR3 region has the DNA TGTGCCAGCAGCCCCGGGCAGCCGATCACTGAAGCTTTCTTT. Its protein is CASSPGQPITEAFF. The J gene is TRBJ1-1, the V gene TRBV7-9; D is ambiguous. The CDR3 runs 14 residues. The V gene lost 5 bases and the J gene lost 4 bases, with 14 bases spanning the gap. The germline gives CDR1 SEHNR, CDR2 FQNEAQ (reference sequence). Based on the CDR3 plus reference TRBV7-9 and TRBJ1-1, the full variable domain is DTGVSQNPRHKITKRGQNVTFRCDPISEHNRLYWYRQTLGQGPEFLTYFQNEAQLEKSRLLSDRFSAERPKGSFSTLEIQRTEQGDSAMYLCASSPGQPITEAFFGQGTRLTVV.

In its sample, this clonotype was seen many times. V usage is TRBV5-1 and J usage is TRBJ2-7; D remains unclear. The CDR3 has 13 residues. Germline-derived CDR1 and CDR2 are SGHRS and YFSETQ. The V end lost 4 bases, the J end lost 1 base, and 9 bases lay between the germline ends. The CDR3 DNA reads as TGCGCCAGCAGCGCGGACCATTCCTACGAGCAGTACTTC. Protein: CASSADHSYEQYF.

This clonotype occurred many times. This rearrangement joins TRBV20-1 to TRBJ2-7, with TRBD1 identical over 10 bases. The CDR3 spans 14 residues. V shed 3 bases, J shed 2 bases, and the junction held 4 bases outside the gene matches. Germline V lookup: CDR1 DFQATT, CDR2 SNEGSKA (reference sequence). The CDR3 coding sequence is TGCAGTGCTAGCTCCGGACAGGGGGCCTACGAGCAGTACTTC. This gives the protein CSASSGQGAYEQYF.

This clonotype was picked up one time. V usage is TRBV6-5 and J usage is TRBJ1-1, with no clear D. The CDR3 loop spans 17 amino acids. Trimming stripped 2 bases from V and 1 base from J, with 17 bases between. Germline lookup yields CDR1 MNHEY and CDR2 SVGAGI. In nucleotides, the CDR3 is TGTGCCAGCAGTTACGGTAGGCACCGTCGGGGGAACACTGAAGCTTTCTTT. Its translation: CASSYGRHRRGNTEAFF.

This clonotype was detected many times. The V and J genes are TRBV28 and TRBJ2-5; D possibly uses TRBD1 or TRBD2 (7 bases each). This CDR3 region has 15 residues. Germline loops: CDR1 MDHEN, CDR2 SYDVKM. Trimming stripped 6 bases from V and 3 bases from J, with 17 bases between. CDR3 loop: CASRDRPGGEETQYF. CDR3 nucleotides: TGTGCCAGCAGGGACCGGCCAGGGGGGGAAGAGACCCAGTACTTC.

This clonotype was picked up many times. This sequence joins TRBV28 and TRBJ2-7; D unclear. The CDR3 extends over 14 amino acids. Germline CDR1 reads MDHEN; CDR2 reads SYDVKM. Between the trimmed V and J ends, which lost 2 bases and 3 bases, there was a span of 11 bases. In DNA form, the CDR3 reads TGTGCCAGCAGTTTAGACGGCAGCTACTACGAGCAGTACTTC. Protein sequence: CASSLDGSYYEQYF.

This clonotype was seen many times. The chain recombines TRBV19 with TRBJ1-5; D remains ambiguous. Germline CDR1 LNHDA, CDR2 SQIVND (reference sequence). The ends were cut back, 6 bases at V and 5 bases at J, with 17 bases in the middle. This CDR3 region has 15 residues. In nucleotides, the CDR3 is TGTGCCAGTAGCAAGATATCCCCCCGGCATCAGCCCCAGCATTTT. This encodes CASSKISPRHQPQHF.

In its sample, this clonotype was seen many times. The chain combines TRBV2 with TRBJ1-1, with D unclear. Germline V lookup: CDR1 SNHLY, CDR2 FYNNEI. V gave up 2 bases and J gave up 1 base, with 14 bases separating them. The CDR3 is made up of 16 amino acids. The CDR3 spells CASSEIPFGKNTEAFF. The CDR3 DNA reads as TGTGCCAGCAGTGAAATCCCGTTCGGCAAGAACACTGAAGCTTTCTTT.

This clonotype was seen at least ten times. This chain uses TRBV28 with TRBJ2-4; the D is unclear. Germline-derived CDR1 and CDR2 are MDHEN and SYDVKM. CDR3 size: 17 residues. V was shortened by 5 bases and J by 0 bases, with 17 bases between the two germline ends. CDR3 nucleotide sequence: TGTGCCAGCAGTGCCGGAATGAGGCTGTCAGCCAAAAACATTCAGTACTTC. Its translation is CASSAGMRLSAKNIQYF.

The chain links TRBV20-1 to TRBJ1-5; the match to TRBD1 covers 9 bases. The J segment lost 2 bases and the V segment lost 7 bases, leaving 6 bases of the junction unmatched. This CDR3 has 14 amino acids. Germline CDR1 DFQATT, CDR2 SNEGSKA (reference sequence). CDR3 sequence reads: CSGTGEIRNQPQHF. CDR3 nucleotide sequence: TGCAGTGGGACAGGGGAGATTCGCAATCAGCCCCAGCATTTT.

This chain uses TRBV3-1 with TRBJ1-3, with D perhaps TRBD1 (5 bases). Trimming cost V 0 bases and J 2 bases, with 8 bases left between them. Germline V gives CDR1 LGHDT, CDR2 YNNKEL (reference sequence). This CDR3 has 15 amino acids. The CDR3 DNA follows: TGTGCCAGCAGCCAAGACGGGACGGCTGGAAACACCATATATTTT. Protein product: CASSQDGTAGNTIYF.

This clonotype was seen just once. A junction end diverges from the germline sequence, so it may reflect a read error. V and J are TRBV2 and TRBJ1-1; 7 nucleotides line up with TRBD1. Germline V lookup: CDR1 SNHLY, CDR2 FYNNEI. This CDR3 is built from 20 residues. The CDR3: CASSVESSGRGQRRNTEACF. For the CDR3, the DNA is TGTGCCAGCAGTGTTGAGAGTAGTGGGAGGGGGCAACGTAGAAACACTGAAGCTTGCTTT.

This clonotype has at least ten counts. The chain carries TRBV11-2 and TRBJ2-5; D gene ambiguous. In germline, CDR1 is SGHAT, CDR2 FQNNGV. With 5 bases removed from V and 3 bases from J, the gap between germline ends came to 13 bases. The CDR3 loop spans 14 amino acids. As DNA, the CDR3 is TGTGCCAGCAGCGCCCTTGGTGGGGAAGAGACCCAGTACTTC. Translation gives CASSALGGEETQYF.

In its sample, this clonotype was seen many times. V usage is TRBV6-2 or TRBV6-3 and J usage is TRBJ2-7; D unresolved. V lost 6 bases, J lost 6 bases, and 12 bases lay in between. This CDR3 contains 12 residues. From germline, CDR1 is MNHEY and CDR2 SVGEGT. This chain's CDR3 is CASSSFSAEQYF. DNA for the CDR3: TGTGCCAGCAGCTCCTTCTCGGCCGAGCAGTACTTC.

CDR3 amino acids: CASSLDQLNNEQYF. In DNA, the CDR3 is TGCGCCAGCAGCTTGGATCAGTTGAACAACGAGCAGTACTTC. The chain uses TRBV5-1 and TRBJ2-7, with no clear D. CDR1 is SGHRS and CDR2 is YFSETQ in the germline V gene. CDR3 size: 14 residues. Trimming removed 0 bases at V and 5 bases at J, with 12 bases between. The variable domain in full, with the rest retrieved from reference TRBV5-1 and TRBJ2-7, is KAGVTQTPRYLIKTRGQQVTLSCSPISGHRSVSWYQQTPGQGLQFLFEYFSETQRNKGNFPGRFSGRQFSNSRSEMNVSTLELGDSALYLCASSLDQLNNEQYFGPGTRLTVT.

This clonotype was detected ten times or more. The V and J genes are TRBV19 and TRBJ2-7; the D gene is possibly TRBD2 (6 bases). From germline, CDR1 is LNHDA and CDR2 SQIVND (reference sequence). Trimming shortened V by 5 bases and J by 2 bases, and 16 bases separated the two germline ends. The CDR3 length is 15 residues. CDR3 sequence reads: CASSSPGLRAYEQYF. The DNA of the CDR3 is TGTGCCAGTAGTTCGCCGGGACTCAGAGCCTACGAGCAGTACTTC.